This is a list of T cell receptor beta chains from one sample in a study of blood T cell repertoires in COVID-19. Assay: immunoSEQ multiplex PCR; the TCRdb copy retains only in-frame clones and omits some. The table includes about 310,000 clones, around 89% detected once. Sequencing was done on a sample of PBMCs or T cells enriched from blood (not recorded which). The origin of the receptors is a woman aged 35 to 49 who had recovered from COVID-19. Both conserved end residues are part of each CDR3. The D gene is left open where the match is weak. Clone size appears in some rows only: once, few, many, or a class for an expanded clone.

J	size	V	D	DNA	CDR3
TRBJ2-2	-	TRBV9	-	TGTGCCAGCAGTCGGCAGGGTTACACCGGGGAGCTGTTTTTT	CASSRQGYTGELFF
TRBJ1-1	-	TRBV7-6	-	TGTGCCAGCAGCTTAGCCCCAGAGCGTGAAGCTTTCTTT	CASSLAPEREAFF
TRBJ2-7	-	TRBV6-4	-	TGTGCCAGCAGTGACCCGGCAGGGGGGCGGAACCTCCCTTACGAGCAGTACTTC	CASSDPAGGRNLPYEQYF
TRBJ1-1	-	TRBV4-3	TRBD1	TGCGCCAGCAGCCCTAAATCCACAGGGGCGAACACTGAAGCTTTCTTT	CASSPKSTGANTEAFF
TRBJ1-1	-	TRBV19	-	TGTGCCAGTAGTATAAGGGGAAACACTGAAGCTTTCTTT	CASSIRGNTEAFF
TRBJ2-1	-	TRBV18	TRBD2	TGTGCCAGCTCACCACTCCTAGCTAGCGGGGGGGCACATGAGCAGTTCTTC	CASSPLLASGGAHEQFF
TRBJ2-7	-	TRBV19	-	TGTGCCAGTAGTCGGAGGGGGCTAGGCTACGAGCAGTACTTC	CASSRRGLGYEQYF
TRBJ2-1	-	TRBV11-3	-	TGTGCCAGCAGCTTACTCGCGGGACCCAATGAGCAGTTCTTC	CASSLLAGPNEQFF
TRBJ2-5	-	TRBV6-5	-	TGTGCCAGCAGGCCCATCCCGCGTGGCGGAGAGACCCAGTACTTC	CASRPIPRGGETQYF
TRBJ1-1	-	TRBV5-1	TRBD1	TGCGCCAGCAGCTTGGTCAAAACAGGGGCGTCGGGCACTGAAGCTTTCTTT	CASSLVKTGASGTEAFF
TRBJ2-7	once	TRBV4-1	-	TGCGCCAGCAGCCAAGATAGGAGCGGCAACGAGCAGTACTTC	CASSQDRSGNEQYF
TRBJ1-1	-	TRBV19	-	TGTGCCAGTAGTGACGTCGGACAGCCCCCTGAAGCTTTCTTT	CASSDVGQPPEAFF
TRBJ2-7	-	TRBV5-5	TRBD2	TGTGCCAGCAGCTACCCCTATGCTCCGGGACTAGCGGGAGGGGGGCGAGATCAGTACTTC	CASSYPYAPGLAGGGRDQYF
TRBJ2-5	many	TRBV5-1	TRBD1	TGCGCCAGCAACAAAGCGGACAGGGGCCAAGAGACCCAGTACTTC	CASNKADRGQETQYF
TRBJ1-5	-	TRBV28	-	TGTGCCAGCAGTTACAGGGTGAATCAGCCCCAGCATTTT	CASSYRVNQPQHF
TRBJ1-6	-	TRBV2	-	TGTGCCAGCAGTGTGGGCGGACAGAATTCACCCCTCCACTTT	CASSVGGQNSPLHF
TRBJ1-1	-	TRBV9	-	TGTGCCAGCAGCGTGAGAGGGAACACTGAAGCTTTCTTT	CASSVRGNTEAFF
TRBJ2-7	-	TRBV9	TRBD2	TGTGCCAGCAGCGCCTTGGTCGGAGCGGGAGGGGGTGAGCAGTACTTC	CASSALVGAGGGEQYF
TRBJ2-3	-	TRBV23-1	-	TGCGCCAGCAGACCCCACAGGGTGGTTACAGATACGCAGTATTTT	CASRPHRVVTDTQYF
TRBJ2-1	-	TRBV4-3	TRBD2	TGCGCCAGCAGCCAAGAACTAGCGGACAATGAGCAGTTCTTC	CASSQELADNEQFF
TRBJ2-6	once	TRBV4-2	TRBD1	TGTGCCAGCAGCCAGGCCGGGACAGGGGTGACCAACGTCCTGACTTTC	CASSQAGTGVTNVLTF
TRBJ1-2	-	TRBV7-3	TRBD1	TGTGCCAGCAGCCCCGAACGACAGGGGGAGGGGGGCTACACCTTC	CASSPERQGEGGYTF
TRBJ2-3	-	TRBV21-1	-	TGTGCCAGCACCCCCGGGCTTCGCTCAAGGGGTACAGATACGCAGTATTTT	CASTPGLRSRGTDTQYF
TRBJ2-2	-	TRBV7-9	-	TGTGCCAGCAGCGCTACTTCGCGCACCGGGGAGCTGTTTTTT	CASSATSRTGELFF
TRBJ1-3	-	TRBV11-2	-	TGTGCCAGCAGCTTAATGTCCGGGATCCGAAACACCATATATTTT	CASSLMSGIRNTIYF
TRBJ2-3	-	TRBV7-2	TRBD2	TGTGCCAGCAGCGTACAAGCGGGGGCCACAGATACGCAGTATTTT	CASSVQAGATDTQYF
TRBJ2-7	-	TRBV2	TRBD2	TGTGCCAGTTCCGGGACTAGCACGCAGTACTTC	CASSGTSTQYF
TRBJ2-3	-	TRBV28	TRBD2	TGTGCCAGCAGCTTAAGACTAGCGGGGGGGGATACGCAGTATTTT	CASSLRLAGGDTQYF
TRBJ2-7	-	TRBV19	TRBD1	TGTGCCAGTAGTACGACCGGGACAGGGGGCTCCTACGAGCAGTACTTC	CASSTTGTGGSYEQYF
TRBJ2-5	-	TRBV7-3	TRBD2	TGTGCCAGCAGCTTACGAGCGGGAGCCTCAGGGAAGACCCAGTACTTC	CASSLRAGASGKTQYF
TRBJ1-6	few	TRBV3-1/TRBV3-2	-	TGTGCCAGCAGCCAATTCCCAGGGAATAATTCACCCCTCCACTTT	CASSQFPGNNSPLHF
TRBJ2-2	-	TRBV24-1	-	TGTGCCACCAGTGACCGTTCAGTGAACACCGGGGAGCTGTTTTTT	CATSDRSVNTGELFF
TRBJ1-2	-	TRBV6-5	TRBD1	TGTGCCAGCAGTACACGGGACAGGGACTATGGCTACACCTTC	CASSTRDRDYGYTF
TRBJ2-3	-	TRBV25-1	TRBD1	TGTGCCAGCAGTGAGGGGGACAGGGCAACAGATACGCAGTATTTT	CASSEGDRATDTQYF
TRBJ2-3	-	TRBV6-4	-	TGTGCCAGCAGCACCCTAGCAAGCACAGATACGCAGTATTTT	CASSTLASTDTQYF
TRBJ1-2	-	TRBV18	TRBD1	TGTGCCAGCTCACCAAGGGGGCGCTACTATGGCTACACCTTC	CASSPRGRYYGYTF
TRBJ2-5	-	TRBV5-8	-	TGTGCCAGCAGCCCCCGGAGCCGATTTCGGGAGACCCAGTACTTC	CASSPRSRFRETQYF
TRBJ1-3	-	TRBV2	TRBD1	TGTGCCAGCAGACAGGGGGCTGGAAACACCATATATTTT	CASRQGAGNTIYF
TRBJ2-7	once	TRBV11-2	TRBD2	TGTGCCAGCAGCCCACGGCCCCGGACTAGCGGGCTTTCGTGGGAGCAGTACTTC	CASSPRPRTSGLSWEQYF
TRBJ1-4	-	TRBV27	TRBD1	TGTGCCAGCAGTACCGGACAGGGGGCGGGGGAAAAACTGTTTTTT	CASSTGQGAGEKLFF
TRBJ2-2	-	TRBV9	-	TGTGCCAGCAGCCTTCAGGACACCGGGGAGCTGTTTTTT	CASSLQDTGELFF
TRBJ2-7	-	TRBV7-2	-	TGTGCCAGCAGCCCGACTAGCTCCTACGAGCAGTACTTC	CASSPTSSYEQYF
TRBJ2-5	-	TRBV12-3/TRBV12-4	-	TGTGCCAGCAGTTTTTACGGGGAGACCCAGTACTTC	CASSFYGETQYF
TRBJ1-1	once	TRBV27	-	TGTGCCAGCAATCCGTGGGGAGGAGCTGAAGCTTTCTTT	CASNPWGGAEAFF
TRBJ1-4	-	TRBV18	-	TGTGCCAGCTCACCACCCTTAGTTAATGAAAAACTGTTTTTT	CASSPPLVNEKLFF
TRBJ2-5	-	TRBV29-1	TRBD2	TGCAGCGTTGAAGTCCTCGGGGGGTACGAGACCCAGTACTTC	CSVEVLGGYETQYF
TRBJ2-2	-	TRBV18	-	TGTGCCAGCTCACCGACTGCGGAGGTTTCGAACACCGGGGAGCTGTTTTTT	CASSPTAEVSNTGELFF
TRBJ1-1	-	TRBV29-1	TRBD1	TGCAGCGTTGAGACAGGGGAGAACACTGAAGCTTTCTTT	CSVETGENTEAFF
TRBJ1-1	-	TRBV9	-	TGTGCCAGCAGCGTAGCCGGGGAGTACACTGAAGCTTTCTTT	CASSVAGEYTEAFF
TRBJ1-2	few	TRBV4-3	-	TGCGCCAGCAGCCAAGAGACCGTAACAGGCGCCTATGGCTACACCTTC	CASSQETVTGAYGYTF
TRBJ2-7	-	TRBV30	TRBD1	TGTGCCTGGAGTGTATCTCTCAGGGGGTTCCCGTACGAGCAGTACTTC	CAWSVSLRGFPYEQYF
TRBJ1-5	-	TRBV29-1	-	TGCAGCGTTCGGACTGCTGATCAGCCCCAGCATTTT	CSVRTADQPQHF
TRBJ2-1	-	TRBV27	TRBD2	TGTGCCAGCAGTTTAAATCCGGGACTAGCCCTCAATGAGCAGTTCTTC	CASSLNPGLALNEQFF
TRBJ1-6	-	TRBV11-2	TRBD1	TGTGCCAGCAGCTTCGAGGGGGCCCGGGATAATTCACCCCTCCACTTT	CASSFEGARDNSPLHF